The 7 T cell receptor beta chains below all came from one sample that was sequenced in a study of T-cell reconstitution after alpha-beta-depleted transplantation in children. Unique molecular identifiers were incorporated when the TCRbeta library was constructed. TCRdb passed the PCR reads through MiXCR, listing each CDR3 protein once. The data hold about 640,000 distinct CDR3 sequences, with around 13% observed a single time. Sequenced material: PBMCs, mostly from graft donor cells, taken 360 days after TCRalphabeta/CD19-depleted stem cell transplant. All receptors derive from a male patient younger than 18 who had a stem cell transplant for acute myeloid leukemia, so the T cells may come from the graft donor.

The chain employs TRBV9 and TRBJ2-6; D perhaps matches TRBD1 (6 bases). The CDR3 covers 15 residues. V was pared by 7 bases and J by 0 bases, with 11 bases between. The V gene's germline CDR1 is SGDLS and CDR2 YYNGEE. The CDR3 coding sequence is TGTGCCAGCCGCACAGGGAGCTCTGGGGCCAACGTCCTGACTTTC. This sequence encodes CASRTGSSGANVLTF. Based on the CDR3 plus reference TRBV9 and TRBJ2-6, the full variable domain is DSGVTQTPKHLITATGQRVTLRCSPRSGDLSVYWYQQSLDQGLQFLIQYYNGEERAKGNILERFSAQQFPDLHSELNLSSLELGDSALYFCASRTGSSGANVLTFGAGSRLTVL.

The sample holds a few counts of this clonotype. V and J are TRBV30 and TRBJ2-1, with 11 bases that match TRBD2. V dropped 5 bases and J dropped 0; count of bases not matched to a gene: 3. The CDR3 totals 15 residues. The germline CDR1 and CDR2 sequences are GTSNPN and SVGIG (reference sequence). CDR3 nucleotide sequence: TGTGCCTGGGGGGGACTAGCGGACTCCTACAATGAGCAGTTCTTC. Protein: CAWGGLADSYNEQFF.

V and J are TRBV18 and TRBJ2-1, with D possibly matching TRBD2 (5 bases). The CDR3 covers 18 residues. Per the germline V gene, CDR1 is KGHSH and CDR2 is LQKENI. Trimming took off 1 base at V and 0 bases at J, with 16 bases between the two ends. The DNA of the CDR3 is TGTGCCAGCTCACCACGAGGGTCCCCGGGGAGCTCCTACAATGAGCAGTTCTTC. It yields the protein CASSPRGSPGSSYNEQFF.

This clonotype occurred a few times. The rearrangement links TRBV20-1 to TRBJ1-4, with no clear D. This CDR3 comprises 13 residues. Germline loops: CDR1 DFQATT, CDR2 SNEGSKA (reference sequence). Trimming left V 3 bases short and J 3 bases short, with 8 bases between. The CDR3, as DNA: TGCAGTGCTAGGGCCAGCCCTAATGAAAAACTGTTTTTT. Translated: CSARASPNEKLFF.

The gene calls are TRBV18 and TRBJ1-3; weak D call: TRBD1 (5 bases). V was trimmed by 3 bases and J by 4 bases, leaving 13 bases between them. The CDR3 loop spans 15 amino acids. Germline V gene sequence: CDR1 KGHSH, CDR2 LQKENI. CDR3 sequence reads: CASSPGPPRGNTIYF. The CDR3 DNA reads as TGTGCCAGCTCACCGGGACCTCCGCGGGGAAACACCATATATTTT.

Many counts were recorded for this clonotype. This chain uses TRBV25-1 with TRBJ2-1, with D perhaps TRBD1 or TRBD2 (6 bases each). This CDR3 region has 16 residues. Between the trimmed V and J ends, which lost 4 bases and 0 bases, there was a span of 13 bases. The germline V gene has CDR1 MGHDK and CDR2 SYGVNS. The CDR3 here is CASSGGAGSSYNEQFF. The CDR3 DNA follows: TGTGCCAGCAGTGGGGGGGCAGGCAGCTCCTACAATGAGCAGTTCTTC. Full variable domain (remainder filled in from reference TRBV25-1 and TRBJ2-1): EADIYQTPRYLVIGTGKKITLECSQTMGHDKMYWYQQDPGMELHLIHYSYGVNSTEKGDLSSESTVSRIRTEHFPLTLESARPSHTSQYLCASSGGAGSSYNEQFFGPGTRLTVL.

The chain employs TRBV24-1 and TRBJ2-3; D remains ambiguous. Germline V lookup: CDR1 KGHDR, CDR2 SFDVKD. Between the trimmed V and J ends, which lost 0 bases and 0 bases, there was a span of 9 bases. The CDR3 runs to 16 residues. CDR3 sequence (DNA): TGTGCCACCAGTGATTTGAGGGCGGCGAGCACAGATACGCAGTATTTT. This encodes CATSDLRAASTDTQYF.